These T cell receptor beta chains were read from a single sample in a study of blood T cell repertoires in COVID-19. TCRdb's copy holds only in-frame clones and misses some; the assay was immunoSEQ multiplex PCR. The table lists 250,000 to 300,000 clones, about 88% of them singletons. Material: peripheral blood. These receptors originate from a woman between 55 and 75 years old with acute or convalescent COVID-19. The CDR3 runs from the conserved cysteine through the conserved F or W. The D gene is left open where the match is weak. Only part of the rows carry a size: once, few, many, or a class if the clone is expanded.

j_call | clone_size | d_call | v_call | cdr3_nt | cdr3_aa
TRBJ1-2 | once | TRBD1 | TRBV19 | TGTGCCAGTAGTAATGACAGGGTCTATGGCTACACCTTC | CASSNDRVYGYTF
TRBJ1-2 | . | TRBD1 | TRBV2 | TGTGCCAGCAATTCGAACCAGGGGGCAATCTATGGCTACACCTTC | CASNSNQGAIYGYTF
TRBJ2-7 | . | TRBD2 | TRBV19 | TGTGCCAGTAGACCCTCAGGGGCAGGGACTCTAGCGGGGACCTACGAGCAGTACTTC | CASRPSGAGTLAGTYEQYF
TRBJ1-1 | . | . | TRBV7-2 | TGTGCCAGCAGCTCACAGGGAAGGACTGAAGCTTTCTTT | CASSSQGRTEAFF
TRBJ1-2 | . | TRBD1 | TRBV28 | TGTGCCAGCAGTTTTGGGACAGGGAGGGGCTACACCTTC | CASSFGTGRGYTF
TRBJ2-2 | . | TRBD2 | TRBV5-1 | TGCGCCAGCAGCGCGGCCGGGACTAGGACCGTCGGGGAGCTGTTTTTT | CASSAAGTRTVGELFF
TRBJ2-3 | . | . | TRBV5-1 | TGCGCCAGCAGCTTGCAGGGAACAGATACGCAGTATTTT | CASSLQGTDTQYF
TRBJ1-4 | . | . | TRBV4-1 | TGCGCCAGCAGCCGCGGGGACGGAATTAATGAAAAACTGTTTTTT | CASSRGDGINEKLFF
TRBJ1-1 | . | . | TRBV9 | TGTGCCAGCAGCGCCGGGACTTCCAACACTGAAGCTTTCTTT | CASSAGTSNTEAFF
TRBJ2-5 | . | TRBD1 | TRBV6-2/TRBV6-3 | TGTGCCAGCAGCGGACAGGCCTACCAAGAGACCCAGTACTTC | CASSGQAYQETQYF
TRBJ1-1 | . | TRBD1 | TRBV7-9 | TGTGCCAGCAGCATCAGACAGGGCAGCCCTGAAGCTTTCTTT | CASSIRQGSPEAFF
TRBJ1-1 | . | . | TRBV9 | TGTGCCAGCAGCCCCACCCAGGGGACGAACACTGAAGCTTTCTTT | CASSPTQGTNTEAFF
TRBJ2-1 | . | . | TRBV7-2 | TGTGCCAGCAGCTCCATCGCGGTCAATGAGCAGTTCTTC | CASSSIAVNEQFF
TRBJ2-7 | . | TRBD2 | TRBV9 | TGTGCCAGCAGCGCCACGGGACTAGCGGCCTCCTACGAGCAGTACTTC | CASSATGLAASYEQYF
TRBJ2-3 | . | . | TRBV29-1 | TGCAGCGTTGTTGGCACCGCTAGCACAGATACGCAGTATTTT | CSVVGTASTDTQYF
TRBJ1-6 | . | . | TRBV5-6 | TGTGCCAGCAGCGTCTGGACGGACAATAATTCACCCCTCCACTTT | CASSVWTDNNSPLHF
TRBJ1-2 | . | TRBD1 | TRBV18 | TGTGCCAGCTCACCTTTACAGGGGGGCTATGGCTACACCTTC | CASSPLQGGYGYTF
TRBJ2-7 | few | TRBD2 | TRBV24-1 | TGTGCCACCAGTGATACCCGGGGGGGCAGCCACGAGCAGTACTTC | CATSDTRGGSHEQYF
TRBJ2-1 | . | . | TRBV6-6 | TGTGCCAGCAGTTATTCCAGCTCCTACAATGAGCAGTTCTTC | CASSYSSSYNEQFF
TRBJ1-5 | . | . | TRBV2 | TGTGCCTGTTCTGATCGGGGTGCCAATCAGCCCCAGCATTTT | CACSDRGANQPQHF
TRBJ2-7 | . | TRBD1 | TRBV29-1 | TGCAGCGTTGGGACAGGGGGCATCGACGAGCAGTACTTC | CSVGTGGIDEQYF
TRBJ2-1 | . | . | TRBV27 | TGTGCCAGCAGCCAAACAGGGCACCCTTACAATGAGCAGTTCTTC | CASSQTGHPYNEQFF
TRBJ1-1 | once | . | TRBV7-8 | TGTGCCAGCAGCTTAACCAGGGTCAGTGAAGCTTTCTTT | CASSLTRVSEAFF
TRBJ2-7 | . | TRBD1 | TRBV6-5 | TGTGCCAGCAAACCGGGACAGGCGGCCTACGAGCAGTACTTC | CASKPGQAAYEQYF
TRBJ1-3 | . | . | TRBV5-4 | TGTGCCAGCAGCCAGGGCCCCTCTGGAAACACCATATATTTT | CASSQGPSGNTIYF
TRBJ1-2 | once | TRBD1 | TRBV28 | TGTGCCAGCCTCCCGAGGGGGCGGAATGGCTACACCTTC | CASLPRGRNGYTF
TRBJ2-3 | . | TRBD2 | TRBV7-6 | TGTGCCAGCAGCGCAAGACTAGCGGGAGGTTCGACAGATACGCAGTATTTT | CASSARLAGGSTDTQYF
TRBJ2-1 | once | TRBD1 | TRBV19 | TGTGCCAGTAGTACCCAGGGGGCGACCTACAATGAGCAGTTCTTC | CASSTQGATYNEQFF
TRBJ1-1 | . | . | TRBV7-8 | TGTGCCAGCAGCTTAAAACCGACAGGCCACACTGAAGCTTTCTTT | CASSLKPTGHTEAFF
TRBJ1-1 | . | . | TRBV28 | TGTGCCAGCAGATCGGGGTGGCGCACTGAAGCTTTCTTT | CASRSGWRTEAFF
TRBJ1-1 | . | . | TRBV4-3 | TGCGCCAGCAGCCAAGTAAGGGGAAACACTGAAGCTTTCTTT | CASSQVRGNTEAFF